This T cell receptor (beta chain) is from a study of CD8 T cells in Susac syndrome. Germline CDR1 is SGDLS and CDR2 is YYNGEE. Trimming left V 5 bases short and J 5 bases short, with 13 bases between. The CDR3 has 13 amino acids. Sequencing of TCR beta drew on CD8+ and CD4+ T cells from blood. With random hexamers, roughly 0.45 to 1 ug RNA was reverse transcribed. Multiplex PCR with immunoSEQ amplified the TCR beta CDR3 across 54 Vbeta and 13 Jbeta. TCRdb analysed the immunoSEQ multiplex PCR reads with MiXCR anew, one entry per CDR3 protein. The sample includes 180,000 or so distinct CDR3 sequences, approximately 94% seen only once; the top ten take 0.093%.

The source is a human donor with multiple sclerosis. The chain joins TRBV9 to TRBJ1-1; D may be TRBD1 (5 bases). Sequenced input: CD4+ T cells from PBMCs. DNA of the CDR3: TGTGCCAGCAGTACGACAGTGGAGACTGAAGCTTTCTTT. It specifies CASSTTVETEAFF.